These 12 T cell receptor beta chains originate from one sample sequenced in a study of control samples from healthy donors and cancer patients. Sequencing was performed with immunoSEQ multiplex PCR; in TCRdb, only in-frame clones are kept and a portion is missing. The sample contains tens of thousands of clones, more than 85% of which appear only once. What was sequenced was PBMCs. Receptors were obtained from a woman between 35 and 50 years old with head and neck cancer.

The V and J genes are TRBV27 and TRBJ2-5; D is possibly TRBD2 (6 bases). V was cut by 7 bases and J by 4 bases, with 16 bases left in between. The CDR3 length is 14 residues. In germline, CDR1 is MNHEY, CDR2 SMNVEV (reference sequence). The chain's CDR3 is CASTTGHGGETQYF. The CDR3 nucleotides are TGTGCCAGCACTACCGGCCACGGGGGAGAGACCCAGTACTTC.

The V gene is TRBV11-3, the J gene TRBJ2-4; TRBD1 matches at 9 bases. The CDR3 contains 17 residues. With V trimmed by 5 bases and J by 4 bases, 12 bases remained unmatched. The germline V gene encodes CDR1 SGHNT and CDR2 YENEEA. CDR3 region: CASSQPLVGQGKNIQYF. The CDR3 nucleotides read TGTGCCAGCAGCCAACCGTTAGTGGGACAGGGTAAAAACATTCAGTACTTC. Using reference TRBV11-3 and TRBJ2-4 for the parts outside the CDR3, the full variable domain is EAGVVQSPRYKIIEKKQPVAFWCNPISGHNTLYWYLQNLGQGPELLIRYENEEAVDDSQLPKDRFSAERLKGVDSTLKIQPAELGDSAVYLCASSQPLVGQGKNIQYFGAGTRLSVL.

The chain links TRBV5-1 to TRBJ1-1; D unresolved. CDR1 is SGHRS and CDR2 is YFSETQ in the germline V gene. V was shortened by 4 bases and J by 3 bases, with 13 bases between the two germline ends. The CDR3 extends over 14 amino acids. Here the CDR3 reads CASSPGNGYTEAFF. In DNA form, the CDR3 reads TGCGCCAGCAGCCCCGGTAATGGATACACTGAAGCTTTCTTT.

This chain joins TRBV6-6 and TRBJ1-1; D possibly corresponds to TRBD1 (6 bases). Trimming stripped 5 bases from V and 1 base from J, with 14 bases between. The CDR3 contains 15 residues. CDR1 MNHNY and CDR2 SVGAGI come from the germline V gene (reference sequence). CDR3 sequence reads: CASSHPGHPNTEAFF. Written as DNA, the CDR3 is TGTGCCAGCAGTCATCCGGGACACCCGAACACTGAAGCTTTCTTT.

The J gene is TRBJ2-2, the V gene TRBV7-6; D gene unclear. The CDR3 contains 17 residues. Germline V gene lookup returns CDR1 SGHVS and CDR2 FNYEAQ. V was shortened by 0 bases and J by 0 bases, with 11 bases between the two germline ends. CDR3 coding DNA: TGTGCCAGCAGCTTAGCTGGTGTCACCACGAACACCGGGGAGCTGTTTTTT. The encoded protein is CASSLAGVTTNTGELFF.

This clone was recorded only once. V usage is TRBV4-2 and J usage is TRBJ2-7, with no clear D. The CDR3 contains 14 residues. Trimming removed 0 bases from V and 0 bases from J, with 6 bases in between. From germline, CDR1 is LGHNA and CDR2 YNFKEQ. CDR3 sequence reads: CASSQEPSSYEQYF. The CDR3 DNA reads TGTGCCAGCAGCCAAGAGCCGAGCTCCTACGAGCAGTACTTC.

Written as DNA, the CDR3 is TGTGCCAGCAGTTTGAGGGATACGCAGTATTTT. It specifies CASSLRDTQYF. The genes are TRBV12-3 or TRBV12-4 and TRBJ2-3; no definite D call. The CDR3 extends over 11 amino acids. V lost 3 bases and J 6 bases, leaving 4 bases between the germline ends.

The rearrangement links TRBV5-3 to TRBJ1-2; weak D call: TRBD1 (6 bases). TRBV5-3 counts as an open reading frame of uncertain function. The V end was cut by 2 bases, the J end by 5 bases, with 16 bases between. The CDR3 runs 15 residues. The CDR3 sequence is CARSFIRGEQYGYTF. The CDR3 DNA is TGTGCCAGAAGCTTTATCAGGGGCGAACAGTATGGCTACACCTTC.

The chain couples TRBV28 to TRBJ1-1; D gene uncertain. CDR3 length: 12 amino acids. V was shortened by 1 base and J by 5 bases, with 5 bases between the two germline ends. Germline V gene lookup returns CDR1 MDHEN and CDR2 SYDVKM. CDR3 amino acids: CASSLSRTEAFF. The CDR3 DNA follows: TGTGCCAGCAGTTTATCTAGGACTGAAGCTTTCTTT.

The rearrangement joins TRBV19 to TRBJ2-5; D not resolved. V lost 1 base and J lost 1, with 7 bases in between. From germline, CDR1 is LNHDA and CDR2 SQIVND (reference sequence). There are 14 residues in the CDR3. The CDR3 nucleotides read TGTGCCAGTAGTATAGGAGGATTCCAAGAGACCCAGTACTTC. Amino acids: CASSIGGFQETQYF.

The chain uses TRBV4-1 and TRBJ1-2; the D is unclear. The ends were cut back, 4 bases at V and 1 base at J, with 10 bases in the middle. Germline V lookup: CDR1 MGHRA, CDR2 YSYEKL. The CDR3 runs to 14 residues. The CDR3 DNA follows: TGCGCCAGCAGCCCGTTGGGTAGTAACTATGGCTACACCTTC. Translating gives CASSPLGSNYGYTF.

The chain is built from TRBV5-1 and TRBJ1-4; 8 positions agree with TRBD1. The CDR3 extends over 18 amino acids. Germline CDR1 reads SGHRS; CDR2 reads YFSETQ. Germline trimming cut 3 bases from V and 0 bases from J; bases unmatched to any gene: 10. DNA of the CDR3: TGCGCCAGCAGCTCAGGACAGGGTAGGGTTGCAACTAATGAAAAACTGTTTTTT. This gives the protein CASSSGQGRVATNEKLFF. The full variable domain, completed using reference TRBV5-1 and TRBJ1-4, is KAGVTQTPRYLIKTRGQQVTLSCSPISGHRSVSWYQQTPGQGLQFLFEYFSETQRNKGNFPGRFSGRQFSNSRSEMNVSTLELGDSALYLCASSSGQGRVATNEKLFFGSGTQLSVL.